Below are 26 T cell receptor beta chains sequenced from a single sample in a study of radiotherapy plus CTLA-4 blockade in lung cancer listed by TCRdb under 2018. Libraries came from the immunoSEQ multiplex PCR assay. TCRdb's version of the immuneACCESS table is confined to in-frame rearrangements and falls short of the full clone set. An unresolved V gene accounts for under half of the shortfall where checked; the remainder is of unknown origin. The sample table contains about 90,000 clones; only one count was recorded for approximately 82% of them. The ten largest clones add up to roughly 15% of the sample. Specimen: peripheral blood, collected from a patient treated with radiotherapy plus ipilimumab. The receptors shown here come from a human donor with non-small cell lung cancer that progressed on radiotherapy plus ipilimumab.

The CDR3 nucleotides read TGTGCCAGCCTTATAGTGGCCAGTTCAACCTACGAGCAGTACTTC. Translating it yields CASLIVASSTYEQYF. The gene calls are TRBV6-1 and TRBJ2-7; D is unclear. The CDR3 totals 15 residues. Germline lookup yields CDR1 MNHNS and CDR2 SASEGT. The germline V and J ends were trimmed by 8 bases and 2 bases, with 19 bases remaining between them.

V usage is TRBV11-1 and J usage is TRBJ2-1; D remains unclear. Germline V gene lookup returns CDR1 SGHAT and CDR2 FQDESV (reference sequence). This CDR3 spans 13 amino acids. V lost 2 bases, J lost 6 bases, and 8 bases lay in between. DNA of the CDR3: TGTGCCAGCAGCTTATGGCAGTCCAATGAGCAGTTCTTC. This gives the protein CASSLWQSNEQFF.

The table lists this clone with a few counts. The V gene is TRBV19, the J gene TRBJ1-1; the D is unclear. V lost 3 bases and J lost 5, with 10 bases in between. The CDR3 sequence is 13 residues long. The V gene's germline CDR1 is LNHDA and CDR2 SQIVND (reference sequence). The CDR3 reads CASSIKVKTEAFF. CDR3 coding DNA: TGTGCCAGTAGTATTAAAGTAAAGACTGAAGCTTTCTTT.

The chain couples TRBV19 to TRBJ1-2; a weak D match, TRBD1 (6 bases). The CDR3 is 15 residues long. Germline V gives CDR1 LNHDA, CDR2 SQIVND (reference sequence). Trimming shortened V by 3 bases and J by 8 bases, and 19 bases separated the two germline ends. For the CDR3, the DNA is TGTGCCAGTAGTATCGCGTCCGGACAGCTCTCCGGCTACACCTTC. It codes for CASSIASGQLSGYTF.

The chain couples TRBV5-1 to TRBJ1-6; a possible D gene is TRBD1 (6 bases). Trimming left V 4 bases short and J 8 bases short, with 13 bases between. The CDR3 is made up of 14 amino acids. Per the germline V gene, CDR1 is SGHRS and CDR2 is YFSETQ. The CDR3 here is CASSAGGGDSPLHF. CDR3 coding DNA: TGCGCCAGCAGCGCTGGAGGGGGGGATTCACCCCTCCACTTT.

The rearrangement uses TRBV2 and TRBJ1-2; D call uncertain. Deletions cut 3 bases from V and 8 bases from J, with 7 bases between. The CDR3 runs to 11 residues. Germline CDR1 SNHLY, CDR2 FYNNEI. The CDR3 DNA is TGTGCCAGCAGTGATGGTGGAGGCTACACCTTC. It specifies CASSDGGGYTF.

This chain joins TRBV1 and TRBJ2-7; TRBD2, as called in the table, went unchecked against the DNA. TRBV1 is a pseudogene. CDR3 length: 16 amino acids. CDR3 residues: CTSSQDLLGAGVTQYF. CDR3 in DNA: TGCACCAGCAGCCAAGATCTCCTAGGGGCGGGAGTAACGCAGTACTTC.

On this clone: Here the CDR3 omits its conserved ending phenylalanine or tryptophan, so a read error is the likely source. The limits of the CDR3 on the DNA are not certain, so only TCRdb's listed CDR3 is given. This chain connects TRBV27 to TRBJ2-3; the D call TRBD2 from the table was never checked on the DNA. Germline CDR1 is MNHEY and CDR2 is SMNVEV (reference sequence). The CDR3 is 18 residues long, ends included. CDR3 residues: CASRAGLAGGLGTDTQSS.

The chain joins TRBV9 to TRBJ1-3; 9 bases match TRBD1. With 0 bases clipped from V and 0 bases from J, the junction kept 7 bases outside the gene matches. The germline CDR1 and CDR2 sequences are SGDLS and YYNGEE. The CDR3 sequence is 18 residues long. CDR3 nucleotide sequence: TGTGCCAGCAGCGTAGCCCTCCTGACAGGGGGCTCTGGAAACACCATATATTTT. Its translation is CASSVALLTGGSGNTIYF.

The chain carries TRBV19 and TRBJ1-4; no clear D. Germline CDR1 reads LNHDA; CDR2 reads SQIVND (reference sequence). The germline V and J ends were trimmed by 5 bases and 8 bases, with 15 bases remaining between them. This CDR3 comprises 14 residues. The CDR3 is CASSDRGAVEKLFF. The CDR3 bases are TGTGCCAGTAGTGACCGGGGAGCCGTGGAAAAACTGTTTTTT.

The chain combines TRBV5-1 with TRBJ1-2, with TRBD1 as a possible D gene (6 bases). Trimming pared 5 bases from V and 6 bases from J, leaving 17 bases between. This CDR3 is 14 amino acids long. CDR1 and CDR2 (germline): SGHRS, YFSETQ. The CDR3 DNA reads TGCGCCAGCAGAAGGGGGTTTGAGGTGGATGGCTACACCTTC. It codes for CASRRGFEVDGYTF.

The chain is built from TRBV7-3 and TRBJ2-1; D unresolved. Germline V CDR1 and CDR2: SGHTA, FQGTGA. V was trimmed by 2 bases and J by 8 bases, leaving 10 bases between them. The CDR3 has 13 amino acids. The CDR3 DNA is TGTGCCAGCAGCTTAGGTAGTTTGGATGAGCAGTTCTTC. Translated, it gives CASSLGSLDEQFF. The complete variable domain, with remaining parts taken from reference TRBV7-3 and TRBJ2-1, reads GAGVSQTPSNKVTEKGKYVELRCDPISGHTALYWYRQSLGQGPEFLIYFQGTGAADDSGLPNDRFFAVRPEGSVSTLKIQRTERGDSAVYLCASSLGSLDEQFFGPGTRLTVL.

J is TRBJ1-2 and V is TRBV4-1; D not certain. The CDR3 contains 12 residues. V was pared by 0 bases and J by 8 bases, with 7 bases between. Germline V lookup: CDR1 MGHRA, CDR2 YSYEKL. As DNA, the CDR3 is TGCGCCAGCAGCCAAGAATGGGAAGGCTACACCTTC. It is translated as CASSQEWEGYTF.

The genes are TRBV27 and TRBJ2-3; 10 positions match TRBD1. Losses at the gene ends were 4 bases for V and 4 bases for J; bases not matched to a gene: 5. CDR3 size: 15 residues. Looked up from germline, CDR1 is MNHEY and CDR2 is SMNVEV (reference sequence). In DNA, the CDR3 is TGTGCCAGCAGTTATGGGACAGGGGATGCAGATACGCAGTATTTT. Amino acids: CASSYGTGDADTQYF.

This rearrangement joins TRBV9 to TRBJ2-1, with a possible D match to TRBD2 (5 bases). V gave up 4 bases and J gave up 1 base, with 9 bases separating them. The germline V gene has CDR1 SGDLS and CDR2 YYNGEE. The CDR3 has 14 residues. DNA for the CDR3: TGTGCCAGCAGCCCCGGCGGGTCCTACAATGAGCAGTTCTTC. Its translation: CASSPGGSYNEQFF.

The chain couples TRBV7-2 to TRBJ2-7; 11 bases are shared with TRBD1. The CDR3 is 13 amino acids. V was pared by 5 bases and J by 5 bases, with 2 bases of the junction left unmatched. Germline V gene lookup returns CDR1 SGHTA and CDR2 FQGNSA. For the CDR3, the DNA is TGTGCCAGCAGCCGGACAGGGGGCGACGAGCAGTACTTC. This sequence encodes CASSRTGGDEQYF. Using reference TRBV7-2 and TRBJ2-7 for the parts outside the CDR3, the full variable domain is GAGVSQSPSNKVTEKGKDVELRCDPISGHTALYWYRQSLGQGLEFLIYFQGNSAPDKSGLPSDRFSAERTGGSVSTLTIQRTQQEDSAVYLCASSRTGGDEQYFGPGTRLTVT.

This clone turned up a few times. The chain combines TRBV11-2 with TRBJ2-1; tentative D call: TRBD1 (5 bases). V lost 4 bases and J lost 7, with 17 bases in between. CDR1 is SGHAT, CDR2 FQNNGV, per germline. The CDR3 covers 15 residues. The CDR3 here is CASSSTIGAGNEQFF. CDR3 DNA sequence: TGTGCCAGCAGCTCGACGATAGGGGCAGGGAATGAGCAGTTCTTC.

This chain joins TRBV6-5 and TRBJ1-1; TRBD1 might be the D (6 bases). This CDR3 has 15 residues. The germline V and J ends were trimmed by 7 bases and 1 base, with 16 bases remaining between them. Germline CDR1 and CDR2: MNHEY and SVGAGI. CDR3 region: CASTDSLAGNTEAFF. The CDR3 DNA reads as TGTGCCAGCACGGACAGCCTAGCCGGGAACACTGAAGCTTTCTTT.

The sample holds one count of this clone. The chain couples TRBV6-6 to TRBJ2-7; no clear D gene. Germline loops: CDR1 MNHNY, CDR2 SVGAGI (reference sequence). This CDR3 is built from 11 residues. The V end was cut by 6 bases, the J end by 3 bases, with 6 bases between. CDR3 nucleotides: TGTGCCAGCAGGGCAGGCTACGAGCAGTACTTC. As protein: CASRAGYEQYF.

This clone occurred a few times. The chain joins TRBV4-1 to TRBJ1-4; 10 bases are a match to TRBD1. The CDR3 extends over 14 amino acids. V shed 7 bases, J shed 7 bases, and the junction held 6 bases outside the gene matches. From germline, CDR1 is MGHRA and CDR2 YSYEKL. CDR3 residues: CASNEGTGAEKLFF. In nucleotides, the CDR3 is TGCGCCAGCAACGAAGGGACAGGGGCTGAAAAACTGTTTTTT.

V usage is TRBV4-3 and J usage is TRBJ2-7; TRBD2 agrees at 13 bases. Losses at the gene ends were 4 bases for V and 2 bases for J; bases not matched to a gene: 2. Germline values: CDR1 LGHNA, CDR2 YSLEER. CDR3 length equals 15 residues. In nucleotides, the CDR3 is TGCGCCAGCAGCCCGGGGACTAGCGGGACCTACGAGCAGTACTTC. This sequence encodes CASSPGTSGTYEQYF.

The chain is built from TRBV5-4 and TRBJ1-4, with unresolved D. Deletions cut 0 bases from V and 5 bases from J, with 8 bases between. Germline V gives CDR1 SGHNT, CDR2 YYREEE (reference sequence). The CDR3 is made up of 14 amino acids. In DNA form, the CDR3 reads TGTGCCAGCAGCTTGGGGTCACAGAATGAAAAACTGTTTTTT. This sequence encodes CASSLGSQNEKLFF.

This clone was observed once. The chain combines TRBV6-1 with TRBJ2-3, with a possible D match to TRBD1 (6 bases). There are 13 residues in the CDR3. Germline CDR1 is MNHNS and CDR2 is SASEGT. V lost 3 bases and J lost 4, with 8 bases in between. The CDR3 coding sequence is TGTGCCAGCAGTGAGGCAGGGGCAGATACGCAGTATTTT. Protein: CASSEAGADTQYF.

The CDR3 spells CASTRGLAGANTGELFF. CDR3 sequence (DNA): TGTGCCAGTACTAGAGGGCTAGCGGGAGCGAACACCGGGGAGCTGTTTTTT. The chain links TRBV19 to TRBJ2-2; 10 positions match TRBD2. This CDR3 has 17 residues. Germline values: CDR1 LNHDA, CDR2 SQIVND (reference sequence). Trimming at V came to 7 bases and at J to 0 bases, leaving 8 bases not matched to a gene.

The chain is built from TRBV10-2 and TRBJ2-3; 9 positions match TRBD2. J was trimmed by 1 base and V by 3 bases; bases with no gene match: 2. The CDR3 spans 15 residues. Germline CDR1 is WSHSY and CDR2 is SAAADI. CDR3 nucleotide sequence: TGCGCCAGCAGTGACCCTAGCGGGGGCACAGATACGCAGTATTTT. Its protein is CASSDPSGGTDTQYF.

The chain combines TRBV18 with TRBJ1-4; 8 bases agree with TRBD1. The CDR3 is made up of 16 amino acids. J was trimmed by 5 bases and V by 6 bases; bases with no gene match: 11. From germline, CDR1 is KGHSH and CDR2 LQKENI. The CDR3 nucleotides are TGTGCCAGCTCCGCGGTACACAGGGGGAGGAATGAAAAACTGTTTTTT. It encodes CASSAVHRGRNEKLFF.